This paragraph reports one T cell receptor beta chain. This clonotype was picked up many times. The antigen it recognizes is unknown. The input lacks base qualities; no much larger clone sits a single base away. The library was built by means of 5' RACE. Sequencing was performed on a NextSeq 500. In the TCR library protocol, unique molecular identifiers were attached to individual cDNA molecules to correct for PCR bias and sequencing error. Both TCR alpha and beta chains were sequenced, and tight co-correlation was observed between alpha and beta sequence abundances in each sample. In the paper's pipeline: V gene, J gene and CDR3 annotation of TCR sequences was performed with Decombinator V4. Expanded TCRs were defined as changing significantly between any two time points under a Poisson model with p below 0.0001. TCR abundances were normalised to the total number of TCRs sequenced per sample and were expressed as counts per million. MAIT TCRs were defined by TRAV1-2 paired with TRAJ12, TRAJ20 or TRAJ33, and iNKT TCRs by TRAV10 paired with TRAJ18. VDJdb, accessed 1 November 2021, was searched for CMV, EBV and SARS-CoV-2 annotated TCRs, with TCRs annotated for multiple antigens excluded. Using fastp at Q25 and MiXCR, TCRdb reprocessed the public reads and kept productive beta chains. All rows with the same CDR3 protein become a single entry with the most common DNA and genes. Here the V and J calls rest on TCRdb's processing, not on the authors' analysis. The sample records over 85,000 distinct CDR3 sequences, approximately 14% of which are singletons. The top ten clonotypes cover less than 8% of the sample.

Inclusive of the bounding cysteine and phenylalanine, the CDR3 is 13 residues long. Just CDR3 DNA is preserved here, 39 bases in frame from base 1. The junction shows trimming of 3 bases on V and 7 bases on J, plus 10 bases between the germline ends. Via the germline V gene, CDR1 is KGHSH and CDR2 LQKENI. This specimen belongs to a study of early T cells in non-severe SARS-CoV-2 infection (dated by TCRdb to the early 2020s). Notes on the research overall: TCR sequencing used bulk RNA from unsorted whole blood, so alpha and beta chains could not be paired. Broad study findings and their caveats: VDJdb matching was skewed toward anti-spike CD8 responses and likely underestimated virus-specific expansions by missing private and CD4 specificities.

The study was a case-control design nested within a healthcare worker cohort in London, UK, with weekly nasopharyngeal swab PCR tests and blood sampling. Healthcare workers were recruited during the week of the UK lockdown, between 23 and 31 March 2020, and followed weekly for up to 16 weeks. The sequence joins TRBV18 to TRBJ2-1; no D gene can be assigned with confidence. The origin of this receptor is an adult who was a healthcare worker with PCR-confirmed SARS-CoV-2 infection or an uninfected control (not recorded which). Specimen: whole blood. The sequence in DNA is TGTGCCAGCTCACCTGAACCCGGGAATGAGCAGTTCTTC. It translates as CASSPEPGNEQFF.